Given below is one TCR beta chain in context. Germline CDR1 SGHVS, CDR2 FNYEAQ. The CDR3 contains 15 residues. V shed 5 bases and J shed 5 bases, with 18 bases lying between them. These data are taken from a study of blood T cell repertoires in COVID-19. The protocol was immunoSEQ multiplex PCR, while the TCRdb copy is restricted to in-frame clones and leaves out a portion. This repertoire shows just over 200,000 clones, around 80% found once; its top ten account for around 5.4%. This clonotype was sampled from a woman between 65 and 79 years old with acute or convalescent COVID-19. The genes are TRBV7-6 and TRBJ1-2; a weak D match, TRBD1 (5 bases). The sample consisted of peripheral blood. The CDR3 DNA follows: TGTGCCAGCAGCAGAGGGACTCCAAGAGGGTATGGCTACACCTTC. It translates to CASSRGTPRGYGYTF.